This T cell receptor beta chain appears in the sequencing data of a study of blood T cell repertoires in COVID-19 (dated by TCRdb to the early 2020s). About the study as a whole: Collaborator samples came from the United States, Italy and Spain and covered acute and convalescent phases of COVID-19. Deeply sampled blood TCRbeta repertoires from subjects exposed to, actively infected with, or recovered from COVID-19 were included in the dataset. Samples were obtained from the ongoing ImmuneRACE study (first 160 participants) and from about 1,300 subjects provided by 6 global collaborators. HLA class I and class II types, where available, came from metadata supplied by the sample provider rather than from assay-based typing. The repertoires were made available in a free public database intended to serve as a resource for research on the immune response to SARS-CoV-2. The sample metadata nearly always contained a de-identified subject ID, COVID-19 status, age in years and sex. The material from the prospective study consisted of cDNA or gDNA derived from T cells, B-cell-depleted T cells, or PBMCs.

V loses 6 bases of germline sequence and J loses 11 bases, and the interval between the two ends is 10 bases. The CDR3 has 11 amino acids, counting the end cysteine and phenylalanine. Of all the DNA, just the CDR3 is kept, 33 bases in frame from base 1. Taken from the germline V gene, the CDR1 and CDR2 loops are SGHTA and FQGNSA. Collaborating institutions collected whole blood in K2EDTA tubes following their own protocols. For TCRbeta analysis, collaborators shipped samples as frozen whole blood, isolated PBMCs, or DNA extracted from either of those sample types. Remarks on this clone: Its specific antigen is unknown. The sample holds no much larger clone one base away, and base qualities are not on file.

TCRbeta CDR3 regions were amplified from genomic DNA by means of the immunoSEQ Assay, a bias-controlled multiplex PCR. Turning to the authors' computational methods: The number of nucleated cells in each sample was estimated by amplification of reference gene primers within the assay. To quantify the absolute abundance of each unique TCRbeta CDR3 rearrangement, sequence reads were collapsed and filtered. For each sample, productive Simpson clonality was calculated as the square root of Simpson's diversity index over productive rearrangements. TCRdb took this table from immuneACCESS and kept in-frame rearrangements with V and J called. Such tables lack part of the clones; where checked against another copy, unresolved V genes explain under half of the gap, and the rest is unexplained. That table is the source of V, J and clone size, and D and trimming were worked out from the DNA. The sample has about 160,000 clones on record, approximately 81% of them singletons. The ten top clones hold about 3.5% of the sample.

The research as a whole found: Clinical and demographic metadata were provided uncurated, with the amount varying by source and participant.

The sequencing sample was made of peripheral blood. In this chain, TRBV7-2 is recombined with TRBJ1-4; tentative D gene TRBD1, with 5 bases matching. The TCR was taken from a human donor with acute or convalescent COVID-19. The donor label of this sample is uncertain. CDR3 loop: CASSSGPKLFF. DNA sequence: TGTGCCAGCAGTTCAGGGCCCAAACTGTTTTTT.